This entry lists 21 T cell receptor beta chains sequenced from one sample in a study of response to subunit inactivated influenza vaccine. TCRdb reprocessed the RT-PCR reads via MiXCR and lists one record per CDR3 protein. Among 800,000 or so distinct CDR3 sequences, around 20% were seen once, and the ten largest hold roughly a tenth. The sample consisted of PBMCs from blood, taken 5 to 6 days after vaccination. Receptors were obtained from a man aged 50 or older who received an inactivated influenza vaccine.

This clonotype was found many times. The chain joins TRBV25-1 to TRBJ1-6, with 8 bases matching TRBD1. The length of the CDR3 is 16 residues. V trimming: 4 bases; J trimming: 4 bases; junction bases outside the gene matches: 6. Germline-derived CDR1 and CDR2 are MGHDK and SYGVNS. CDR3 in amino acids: CASSGMDRAYNSPLHF. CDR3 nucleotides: TGTGCCAGCAGTGGAATGGACAGGGCTTATAATTCACCCCTCCACTTT.

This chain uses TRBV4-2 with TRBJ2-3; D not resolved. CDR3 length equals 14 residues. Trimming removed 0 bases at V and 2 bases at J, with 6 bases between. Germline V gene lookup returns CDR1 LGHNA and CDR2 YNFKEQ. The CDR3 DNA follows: TGTGCCAGCAGCCAAGAGGGGTACACAGATACGCAGTATTTT. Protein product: CASSQEGYTDTQYF.

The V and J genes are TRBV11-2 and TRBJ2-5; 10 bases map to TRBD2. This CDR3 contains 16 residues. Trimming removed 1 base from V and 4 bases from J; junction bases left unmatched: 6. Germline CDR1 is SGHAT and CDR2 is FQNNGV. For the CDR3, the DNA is TGTGCCAGCAGCTTAGGAGCGGGGGGGTTGGCAGAGACCCAGTACTTC. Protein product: CASSLGAGGLAETQYF.

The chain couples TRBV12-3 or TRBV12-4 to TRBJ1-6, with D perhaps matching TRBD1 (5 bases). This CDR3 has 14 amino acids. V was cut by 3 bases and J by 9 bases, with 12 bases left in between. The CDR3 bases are TGTGCCAGCAGTTTGGGGGTTGCGTCTTCACCCCTCCACTTT. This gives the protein CASSLGVASSPLHF.

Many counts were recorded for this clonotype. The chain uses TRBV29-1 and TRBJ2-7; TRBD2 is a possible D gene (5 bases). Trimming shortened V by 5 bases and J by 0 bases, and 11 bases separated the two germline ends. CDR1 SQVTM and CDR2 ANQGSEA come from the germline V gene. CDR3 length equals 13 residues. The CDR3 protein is CSVLSGTSYEQYF. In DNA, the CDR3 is TGCAGCGTTCTATCGGGAACCTCCTACGAGCAGTACTTC.

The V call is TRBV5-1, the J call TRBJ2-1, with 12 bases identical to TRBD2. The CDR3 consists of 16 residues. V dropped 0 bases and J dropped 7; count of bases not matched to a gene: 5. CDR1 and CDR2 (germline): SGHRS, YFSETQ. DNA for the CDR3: TGCGCCAGCAGCTTGGTCCTAGCGGGGGGGCAGAATGAGCAGTTCTTC. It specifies CASSLVLAGGQNEQFF.

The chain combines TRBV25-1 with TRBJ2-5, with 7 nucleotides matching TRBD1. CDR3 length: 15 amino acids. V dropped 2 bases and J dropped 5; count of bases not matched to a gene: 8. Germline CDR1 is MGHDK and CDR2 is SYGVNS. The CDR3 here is CASSEVDRVSETQYF. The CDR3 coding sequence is TGTGCCAGCAGTGAAGTTGACAGGGTATCCGAGACCCAGTACTTC.

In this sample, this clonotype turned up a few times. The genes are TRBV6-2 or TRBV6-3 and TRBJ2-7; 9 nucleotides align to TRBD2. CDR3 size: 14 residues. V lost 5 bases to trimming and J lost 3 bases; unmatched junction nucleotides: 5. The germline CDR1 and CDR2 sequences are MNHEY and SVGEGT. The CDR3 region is CASSQGLANYEQYF. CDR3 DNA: TGTGCCAGCAGTCAGGGACTAGCTAACTACGAGCAGTACTTC.

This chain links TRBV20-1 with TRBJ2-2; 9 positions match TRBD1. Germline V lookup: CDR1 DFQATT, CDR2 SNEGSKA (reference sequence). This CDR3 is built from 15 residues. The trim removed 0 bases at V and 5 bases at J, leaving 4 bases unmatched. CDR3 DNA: TGCAGTGCTAGAGAGCGGACAGGGGTTACCGGGGAGCTGTTTTTT. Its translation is CSARERTGVTGELFF.

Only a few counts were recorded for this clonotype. As DNA, the CDR3 is TGCAGCGCTTCCTTGCGAGGGGGCTACGAGCAGTACTTC. Encoded protein: CSASLRGGYEQYF. The genes are TRBV29-1 and TRBJ2-7; tentative D call: TRBD1 (6 bases). V lost 7 bases and J lost 3, with 16 bases in between. The CDR3 spans 13 residues. In germline, CDR1 is SQVTM, CDR2 ANQGSEA.

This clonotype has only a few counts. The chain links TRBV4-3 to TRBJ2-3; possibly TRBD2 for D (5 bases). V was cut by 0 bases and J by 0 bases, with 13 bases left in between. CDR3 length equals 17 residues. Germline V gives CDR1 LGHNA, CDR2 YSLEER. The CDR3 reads CASSQEVVGSSTDTQYF. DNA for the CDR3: TGCGCCAGCAGCCAAGAGGTGGTGGGGAGCAGCACAGATACGCAGTATTTT.

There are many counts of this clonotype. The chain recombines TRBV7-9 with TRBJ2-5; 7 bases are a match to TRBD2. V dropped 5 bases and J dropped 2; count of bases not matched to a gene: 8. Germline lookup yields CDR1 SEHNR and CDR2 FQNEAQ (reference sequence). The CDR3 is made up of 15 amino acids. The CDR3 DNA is TGTGCCAGCAGCCCACGGAGGGAGGGACAAGAGACCCAGTACTTC. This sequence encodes CASSPRREGQETQYF. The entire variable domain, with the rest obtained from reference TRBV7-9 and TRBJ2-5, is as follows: DTGVSQNPRHKITKRGQNVTFRCDPISEHNRLYWYRQTLGQGPEFLTYFQNEAQLEKSRLLSDRFSAERPKGSFSTLEIQRTEQGDSAMYLCASSPRREGQETQYFGPGTRLLVL.

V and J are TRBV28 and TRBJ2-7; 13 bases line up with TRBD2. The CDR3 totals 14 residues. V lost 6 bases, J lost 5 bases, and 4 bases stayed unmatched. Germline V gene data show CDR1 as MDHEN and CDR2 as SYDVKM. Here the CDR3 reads CASSRLAGGDEQYF. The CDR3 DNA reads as TGTGCCAGCAGCAGACTAGCGGGAGGCGACGAGCAGTACTTC.

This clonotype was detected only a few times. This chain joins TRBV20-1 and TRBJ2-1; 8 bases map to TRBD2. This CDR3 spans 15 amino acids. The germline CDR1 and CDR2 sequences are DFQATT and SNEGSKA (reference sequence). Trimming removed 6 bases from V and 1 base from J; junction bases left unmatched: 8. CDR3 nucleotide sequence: TGCAGTGCCCTCGTGGGACTAGTTTCCTACAATGAGCAGTTCTTC. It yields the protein CSALVGLVSYNEQFF.

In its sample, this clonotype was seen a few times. The DNA for the CDR3 is TGCAGTGCTCCTTCTGGTAGCGGGAGATACATTCAGTACTTC. As protein: CSAPSGSGRYIQYF. The rearrangement links TRBV20-1 to TRBJ2-4, with TRBD2 matching 9 bases. Germline assignment: CDR1 DFQATT and CDR2 SNEGSKA (reference sequence). The V and J ends lost 5 bases and 8 bases, in that order; junction bases with no gene match: 10. This CDR3 has 14 amino acids.

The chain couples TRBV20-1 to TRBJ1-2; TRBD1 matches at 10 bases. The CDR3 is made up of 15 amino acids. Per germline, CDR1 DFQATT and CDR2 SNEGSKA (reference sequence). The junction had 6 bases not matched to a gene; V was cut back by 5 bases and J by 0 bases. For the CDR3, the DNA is TGCAGTGCTTCCGGGACAGGGGACTCTAACTATGGCTACACCTTC. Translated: CSASGTGDSNYGYTF.

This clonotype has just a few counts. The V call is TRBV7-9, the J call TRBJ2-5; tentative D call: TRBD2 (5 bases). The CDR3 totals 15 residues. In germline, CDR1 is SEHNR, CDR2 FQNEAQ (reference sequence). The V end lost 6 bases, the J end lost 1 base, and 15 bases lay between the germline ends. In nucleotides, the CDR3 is TGTGCCAGCAGTGCCTACGAGGGTCTCCAAGAGACCCAGTACTTC. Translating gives CASSAYEGLQETQYF.

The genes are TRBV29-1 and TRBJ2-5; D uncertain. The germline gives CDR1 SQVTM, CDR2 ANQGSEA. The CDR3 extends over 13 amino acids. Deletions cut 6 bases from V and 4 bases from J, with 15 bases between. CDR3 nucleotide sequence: TGCAGCGTCACCCGGTTAGTCGGAGAGACCCAGTACTTC. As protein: CSVTRLVGETQYF.

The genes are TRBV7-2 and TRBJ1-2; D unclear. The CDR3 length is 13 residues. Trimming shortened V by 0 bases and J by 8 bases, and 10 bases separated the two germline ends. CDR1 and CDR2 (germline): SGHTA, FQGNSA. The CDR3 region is CASSLAYGNGYTF. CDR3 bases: TGTGCCAGCAGCTTAGCGTATGGGAACGGCTACACCTTC.

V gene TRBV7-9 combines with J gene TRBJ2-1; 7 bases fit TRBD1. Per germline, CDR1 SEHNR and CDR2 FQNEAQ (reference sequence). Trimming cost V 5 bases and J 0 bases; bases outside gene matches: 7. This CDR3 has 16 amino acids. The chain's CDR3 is CASSVGGTASYNEQFF. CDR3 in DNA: TGTGCCAGCAGCGTCGGTGGGACAGCCTCCTACAATGAGCAGTTCTTC. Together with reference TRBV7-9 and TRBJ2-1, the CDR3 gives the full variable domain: DTGVSQNPRHKITKRGQNVTFRCDPISEHNRLYWYRQTLGQGPEFLTYFQNEAQLEKSRLLSDRFSAERPKGSFSTLEIQRTEQGDSAMYLCASSVGGTASYNEQFFGPGTRLTVL.

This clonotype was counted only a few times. The CDR3 region has the DNA TGCAGTGCTAGAGATCCATGGGCTAGCACAGATACGCAGTATTTT. This sequence encodes CSARDPWASTDTQYF. The V and J genes are TRBV20-1 and TRBJ2-3; D call uncertain. The CDR3 spans 15 residues. V was clipped by 0 bases and J by 0 bases, with 10 bases between them. Per the germline V gene, CDR1 is DFQATT and CDR2 is SNEGSKA (reference sequence).